These 11 T cell receptor beta chains were all obtained from the same sample, sequenced in a study of shared clonotypes between healthy human individuals. Libraries were prepared by immunoSEQ multiplex PCR; TCRdb keeps only in-frame clonotypes and omits some of them. This table holds more than 850,000 clones, roughly 74% found once. Material for sequencing was memory CD4+ T cells from PBMCs. The subset: CD45RA-negative fraction. The receptors were sampled from a man aged 18 to 30 in good health. Some clones in this sample may be carry-over from other donors' samples.

This clone has a single count. The CDR3 sequence is CASSRRTYTDTQYF. CDR3 DNA sequence: TGTGCCAGCAGCCGTAGGACCTACACAGATACGCAGTATTTT. V gene TRBV5-4 combines with J gene TRBJ2-3; no firm D call. In germline, CDR1 is SGHNT, CDR2 YYREEE (reference sequence). The CDR3 is 14 amino acids. V was trimmed by 4 bases and J by 2 bases, leaving 11 bases between them.

V and J are TRBV9 and TRBJ1-4; 7 nucleotides align to TRBD1. With 4 bases clipped from V and 3 bases from J, the junction kept 6 bases outside the gene matches. Germline CDR1 is SGDLS and CDR2 is YYNGEE. This CDR3 contains 15 residues. The CDR3 loop is CASSPRTGANEKLFF. In DNA, the CDR3 is TGTGCCAGCAGCCCGAGGACAGGAGCTAATGAAAAACTGTTTTTT. Full variable domain (rest looked up from reference TRBV9 and TRBJ1-4): DSGVTQTPKHLITATGQRVTLRCSPRSGDLSVYWYQQSLDQGLQFLIQYYNGEERAKGNILERFSAQQFPDLHSELNLSSLELGDSALYFCASSPRTGANEKLFFGSGTQLSVL.

V usage is TRBV7-2 and J usage is TRBJ2-3, with unresolved D. CDR1 and CDR2 from the germline V gene are SGHTA and FQGNSA. V was clipped by 1 base and J by 2 bases, with 7 bases between them. This CDR3 is 14 amino acids long. This chain's CDR3 is CASSLDRYTDTQYF. The CDR3 bases are TGTGCCAGCAGCTTAGATAGGTACACAGATACGCAGTATTTT.

The chain uses TRBV19 and TRBJ2-3, with TRBD1 as a possible D gene (5 bases). CDR3 size: 14 residues. Trimming removed 5 bases at V and 2 bases at J, with 11 bases between. CDR1 is LNHDA and CDR2 is SQIVND in the germline V gene (reference sequence). The CDR3 region has the DNA TGTGCCAGTAGTCAGGGAATAGCCACAGATACGCAGTATTTT. This encodes CASSQGIATDTQYF.

V gene TRBV7-2 combines with J gene TRBJ1-1; 7 bases map to TRBD1. Per germline, CDR1 SGHTA and CDR2 FQGNSA. V trimming: 6 bases; J trimming: 3 bases; junction bases outside the gene matches: 16. This CDR3 is built from 17 residues. The CDR3 loop is CASRKYAGTAVYTEAFF. The CDR3 DNA is TGTGCCAGCAGAAAATACGCCGGGACAGCGGTTTACACTGAAGCTTTCTTT.

This chain joins TRBV5-1 and TRBJ2-1; 12 bases fit TRBD2. The CDR3 runs to 17 residues. J lost 3 bases, V lost 8 bases, and 12 bases had no gene match. The V gene's germline CDR1 is SGHRS and CDR2 YFSETQ. CDR3 amino acids: CASQGLAGPPSYNEQFF. DNA for the CDR3: TGCGCCAGTCAAGGACTAGCGGGGCCTCCCAGCTACAATGAGCAGTTCTTC. Filled out from reference TRBV5-1 and TRBJ2-1, the complete variable domain reads KAGVTQTPRYLIKTRGQQVTLSCSPISGHRSVSWYQQTPGQGLQFLFEYFSETQRNKGNFPGRFSGRQFSNSRSEMNVSTLELGDSALYLCASQGLAGPPSYNEQFFGPGTRLTVL.

Notes on this clone: Within the sample, other DNA sequences also encode this same CDR3. CDR3 sequence: CASSLGSGRGNEQFF. The CDR3, as DNA: TGCGCCAGCAGCTTGGGGAGCGGGAGGGGCAATGAGCAGTTCTTC. This rearrangement joins TRBV5-1 to TRBJ2-1; 10 bases line up with TRBD2. This CDR3 is 15 amino acids long. Looked up from germline, CDR1 is SGHRS and CDR2 is YFSETQ. Trimming at V came to 0 bases and at J to 6 bases, leaving 3 bases not matched to a gene.

The CDR3 DNA reads as TGTGCCAGCAGCCGAGAAAGGTTTAGCAATCAGCCCCAGCATTTT. It encodes CASSRERFSNQPQHF. V gene TRBV28 combines with J gene TRBJ1-5; unclear D gene. Trimming pared 6 bases from V and 0 bases from J, leaving 12 bases between. Germline assignment: CDR1 MDHEN and CDR2 SYDVKM. The CDR3 loop spans 15 amino acids.

The genes are TRBV19 and TRBJ2-3; maybe TRBD1 (5 bases). CDR3 length: 13 residues. Germline-derived CDR1 and CDR2 are LNHDA and SQIVND (reference sequence). Trimming cost V 8 bases and J 5 bases, with 14 bases left between them. CDR3 protein: CASWEQQGDTQYF. As DNA, the CDR3 is TGTGCCAGTTGGGAACAGCAGGGAGATACGCAGTATTTT.

The chain joins TRBV18 to TRBJ2-1; D is unresolved. The CDR3 loop spans 13 amino acids. Per the germline V gene, CDR1 is KGHSH and CDR2 is LQKENI. The V and J ends lost 6 bases and 5 bases respectively, with 11 bases between them. The CDR3 loop reads CASSPSLDNEQFF. Written as DNA, the CDR3 is TGTGCCAGCTCCCCCAGCTTAGACAATGAGCAGTTCTTC.

A note on this clone: This same CDR3 is encoded by further DNA sequences in the sample. V gene TRBV6-1 combines with J gene TRBJ2-5; TRBD1 matches 9 bases. CDR3 length: 13 residues. Germline CDR1 and CDR2: MNHNS and SASEGT. V gave up 6 bases and J gave up 5 bases; unmatched junction bases: 4. The CDR3 spells CASSGDRGETQYF. In DNA form, the CDR3 reads TGTGCCAGCAGCGGCGACAGGGGGGAGACCCAGTACTTC.